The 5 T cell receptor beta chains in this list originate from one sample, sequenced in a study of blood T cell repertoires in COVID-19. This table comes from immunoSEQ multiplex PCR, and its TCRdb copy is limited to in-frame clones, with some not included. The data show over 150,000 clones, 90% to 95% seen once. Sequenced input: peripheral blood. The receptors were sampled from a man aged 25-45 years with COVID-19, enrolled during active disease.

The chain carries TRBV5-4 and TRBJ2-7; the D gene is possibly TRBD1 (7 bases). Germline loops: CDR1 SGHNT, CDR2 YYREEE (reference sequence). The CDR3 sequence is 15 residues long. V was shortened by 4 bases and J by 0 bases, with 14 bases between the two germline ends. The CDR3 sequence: CASSPGGGLSYEQYF. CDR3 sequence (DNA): TGTGCCAGCAGCCCCGGAGGGGGCCTCTCCTACGAGCAGTACTTC.

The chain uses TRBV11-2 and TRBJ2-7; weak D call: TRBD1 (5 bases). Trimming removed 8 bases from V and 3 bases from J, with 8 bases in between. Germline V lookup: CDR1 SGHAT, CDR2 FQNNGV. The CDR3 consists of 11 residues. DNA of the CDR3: TGTGCCAGCTCGGACAACTACGAGCAGTACTTC. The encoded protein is CASSDNYEQYF. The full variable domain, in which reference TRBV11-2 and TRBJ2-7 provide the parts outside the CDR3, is EAGVAQSPRYKIIEKRQSVAFWCNPISGHATLYWYQQILGQGPKLLIQFQNNGVVDDSQLPKDRFSAERLKGVDSTLKIQPAKLEDSAVYLCASSDNYEQYFGPGTRLTVT.

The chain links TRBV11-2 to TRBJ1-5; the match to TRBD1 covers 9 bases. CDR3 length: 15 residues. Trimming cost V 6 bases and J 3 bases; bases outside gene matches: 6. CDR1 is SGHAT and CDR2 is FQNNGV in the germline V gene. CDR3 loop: CASSYGTGHNQPQHF. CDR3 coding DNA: TGTGCCAGCAGTTATGGGACAGGGCACAATCAGCCCCAGCATTTT.

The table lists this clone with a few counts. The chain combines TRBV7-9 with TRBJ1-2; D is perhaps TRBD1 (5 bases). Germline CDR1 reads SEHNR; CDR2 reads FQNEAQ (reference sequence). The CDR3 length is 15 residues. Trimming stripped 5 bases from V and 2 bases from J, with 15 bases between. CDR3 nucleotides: TGTGCCAGCAGCCGTAGGGGCAGATACAACTATGGCTACACCTTC. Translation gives CASSRRGRYNYGYTF.

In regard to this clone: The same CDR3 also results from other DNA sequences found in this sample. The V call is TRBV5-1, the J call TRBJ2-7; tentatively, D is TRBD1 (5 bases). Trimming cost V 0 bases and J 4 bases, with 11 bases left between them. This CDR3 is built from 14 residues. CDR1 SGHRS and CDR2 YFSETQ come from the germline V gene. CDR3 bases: TGCGCCAGCAGCTTGGGACAGAACCCATACGAGCAGTACTTC. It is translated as CASSLGQNPYEQYF.